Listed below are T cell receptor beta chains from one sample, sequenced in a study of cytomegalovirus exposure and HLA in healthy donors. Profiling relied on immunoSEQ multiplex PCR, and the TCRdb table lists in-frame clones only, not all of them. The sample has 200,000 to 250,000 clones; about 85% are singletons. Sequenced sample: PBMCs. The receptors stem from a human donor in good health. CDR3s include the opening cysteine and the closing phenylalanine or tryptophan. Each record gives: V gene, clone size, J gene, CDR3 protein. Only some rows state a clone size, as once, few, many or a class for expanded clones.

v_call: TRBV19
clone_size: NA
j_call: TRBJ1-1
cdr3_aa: CASTLPRHRGWGTEAFF

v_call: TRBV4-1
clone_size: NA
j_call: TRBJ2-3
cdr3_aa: CASSQVVGGSGTDTQYF

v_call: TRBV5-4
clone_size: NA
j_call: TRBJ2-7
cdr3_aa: CASSPSGGSSYEQYF

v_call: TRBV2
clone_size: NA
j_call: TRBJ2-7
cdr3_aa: CASSDRDRGGEQYF

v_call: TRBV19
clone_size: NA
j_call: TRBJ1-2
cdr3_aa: CASSTRFLTLGYGYTF

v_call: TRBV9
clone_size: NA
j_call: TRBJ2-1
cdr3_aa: CASSAFDRGWQFF

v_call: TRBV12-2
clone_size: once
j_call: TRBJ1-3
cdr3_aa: CAPDWLGGQILSGNTIYF

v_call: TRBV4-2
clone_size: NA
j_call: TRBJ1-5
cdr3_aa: CASSPRLQGLGGYQPQHF

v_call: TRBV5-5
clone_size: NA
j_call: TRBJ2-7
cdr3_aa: CASSFGQFLVEQYF

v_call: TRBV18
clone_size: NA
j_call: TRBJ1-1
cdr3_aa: CASSRQGVEAFF

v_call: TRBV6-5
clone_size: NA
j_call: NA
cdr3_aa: CASTQTSGTYEQYF

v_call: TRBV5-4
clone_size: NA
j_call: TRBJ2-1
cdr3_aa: CASSLMTGTKYNEQFF

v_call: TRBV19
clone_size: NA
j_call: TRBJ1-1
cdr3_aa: CASSTLTRNAEAFF

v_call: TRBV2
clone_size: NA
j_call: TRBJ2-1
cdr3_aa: CASSLRAGTYNEQFF

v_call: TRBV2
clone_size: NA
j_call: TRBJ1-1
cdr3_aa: CASSGQGAETEAFF

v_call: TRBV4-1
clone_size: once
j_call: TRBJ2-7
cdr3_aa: CASSQSYGSPYEQYF

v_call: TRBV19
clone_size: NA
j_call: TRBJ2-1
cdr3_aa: CASTWTSGPYNEQLF

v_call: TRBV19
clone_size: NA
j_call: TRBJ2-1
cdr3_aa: CASSAGTSGYYNEQFF

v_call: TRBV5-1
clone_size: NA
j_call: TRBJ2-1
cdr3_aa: CASRASGGTPYNEQFF

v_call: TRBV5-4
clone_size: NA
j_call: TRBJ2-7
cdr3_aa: CASSFGLAGNYEQYF

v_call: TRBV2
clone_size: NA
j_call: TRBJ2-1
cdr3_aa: CASSAGGTYNEQFF

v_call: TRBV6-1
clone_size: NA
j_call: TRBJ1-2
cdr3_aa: CASSEYRRTNYGYTF

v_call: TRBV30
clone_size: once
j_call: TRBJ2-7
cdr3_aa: CAWSVPYGVTRLEQYF

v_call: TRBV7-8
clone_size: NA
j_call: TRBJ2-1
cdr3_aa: CASSFAGVEQFF

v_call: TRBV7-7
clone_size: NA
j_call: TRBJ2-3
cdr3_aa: CASSRRDSSTDTQYF

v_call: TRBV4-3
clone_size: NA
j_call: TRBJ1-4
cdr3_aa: CASSQDGRGLNEKLFF

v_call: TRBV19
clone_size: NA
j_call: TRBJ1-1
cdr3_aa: CASNRARGNTEAFF

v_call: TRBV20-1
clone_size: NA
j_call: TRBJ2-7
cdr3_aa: CSASRDEQYF

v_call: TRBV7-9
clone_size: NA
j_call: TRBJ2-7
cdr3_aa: CASRAPGGLAGVSEQYF

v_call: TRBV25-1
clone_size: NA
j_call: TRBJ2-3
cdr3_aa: CASSGTSGSTDTQYF

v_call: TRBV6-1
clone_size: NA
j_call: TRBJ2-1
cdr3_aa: CASSPDVSRTPKFF

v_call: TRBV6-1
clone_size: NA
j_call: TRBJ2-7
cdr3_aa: CATEEISYEQYF

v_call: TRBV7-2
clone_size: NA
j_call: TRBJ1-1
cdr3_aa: CASSSERTGNTEAFF

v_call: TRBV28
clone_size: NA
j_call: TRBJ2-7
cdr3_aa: CASSLGQGNSYEQYF

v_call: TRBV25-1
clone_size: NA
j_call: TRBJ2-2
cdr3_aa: CASSEYFPGQGSTGELFF

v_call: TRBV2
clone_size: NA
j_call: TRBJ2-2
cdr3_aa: CASRLAGVSGGELFF

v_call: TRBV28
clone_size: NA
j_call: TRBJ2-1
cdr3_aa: CASSFATVDNEQFF

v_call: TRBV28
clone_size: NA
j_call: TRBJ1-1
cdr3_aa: CASSTSPTAQAFF

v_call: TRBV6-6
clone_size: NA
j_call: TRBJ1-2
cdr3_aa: CASSYTTGLWGYTF

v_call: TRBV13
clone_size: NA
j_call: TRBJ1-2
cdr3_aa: CASSFQTDYGYTF

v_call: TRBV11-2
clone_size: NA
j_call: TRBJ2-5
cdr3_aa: CASSLGGHPRETQYF

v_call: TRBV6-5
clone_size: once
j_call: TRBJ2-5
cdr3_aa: CASSYSQGQETQYF

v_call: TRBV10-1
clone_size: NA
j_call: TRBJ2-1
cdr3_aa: CASSSLAGYNEQFF

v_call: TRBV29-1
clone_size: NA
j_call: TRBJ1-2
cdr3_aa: CSVVFTGSYTF

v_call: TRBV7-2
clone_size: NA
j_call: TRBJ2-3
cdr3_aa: CASRAGSGTDTQYF

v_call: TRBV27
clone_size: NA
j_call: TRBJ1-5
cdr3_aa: CASSPWDRAGNQPQHF

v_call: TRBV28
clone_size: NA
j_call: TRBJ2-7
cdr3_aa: CASSPGGRGAGTRTDEQYF

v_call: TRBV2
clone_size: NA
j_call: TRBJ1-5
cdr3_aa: CASSPRSPGPQHF

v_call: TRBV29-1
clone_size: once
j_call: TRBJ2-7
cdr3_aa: CSVEDKGGNSYEQYF

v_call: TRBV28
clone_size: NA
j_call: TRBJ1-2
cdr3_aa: CASSSAGRDYGYTF

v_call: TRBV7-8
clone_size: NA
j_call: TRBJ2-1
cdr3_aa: CASSGLARGPYNEQFF

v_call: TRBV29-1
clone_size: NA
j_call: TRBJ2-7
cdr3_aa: CSVRQGHTYEQYF

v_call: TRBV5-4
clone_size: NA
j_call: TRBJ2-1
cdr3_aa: CASSLADYEQFF

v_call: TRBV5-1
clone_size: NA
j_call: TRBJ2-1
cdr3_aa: CASSLALGQGKIEFF